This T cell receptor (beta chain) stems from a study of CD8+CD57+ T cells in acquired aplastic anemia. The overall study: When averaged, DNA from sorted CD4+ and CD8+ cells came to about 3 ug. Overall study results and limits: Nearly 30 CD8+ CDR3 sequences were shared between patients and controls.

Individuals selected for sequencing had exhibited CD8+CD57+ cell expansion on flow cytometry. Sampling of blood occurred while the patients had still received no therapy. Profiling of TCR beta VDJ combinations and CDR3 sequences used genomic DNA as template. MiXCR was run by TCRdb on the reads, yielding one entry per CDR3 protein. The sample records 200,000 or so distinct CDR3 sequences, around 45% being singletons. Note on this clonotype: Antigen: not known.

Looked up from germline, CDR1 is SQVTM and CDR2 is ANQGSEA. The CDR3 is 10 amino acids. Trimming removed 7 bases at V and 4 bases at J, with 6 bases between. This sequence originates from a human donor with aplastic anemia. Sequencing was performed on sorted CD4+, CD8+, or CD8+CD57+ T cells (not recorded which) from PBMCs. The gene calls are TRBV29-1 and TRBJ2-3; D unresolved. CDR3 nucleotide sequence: TGCAGCGGAGGATCAGATACGCAGTATTTT. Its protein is CSGGSDTQYF.